The 30 T cell receptor beta chains reported below all come from one sample, sequenced in a study of T cell responses to AZD1222 COVID-19 vaccine. TCRdb's copy holds only in-frame clones and misses some; the assay was immunoSEQ multiplex PCR. There are 90,000 to 120,000 clones in the sample; roughly 87% occur only once, and about 5% lies in the top ten. The source was peripheral blood, collected 28 days after the second AZD1222 dose. The receptors were sampled from an adult who received the AZD1222 COVID-19 vaccine.

The chain uses TRBV4-3 and TRBJ2-3; a weak D match, TRBD2 (6 bases). V was clipped by 0 bases and J by 4 bases, with 11 bases between them. The CDR3 spans 15 residues. Looked up from germline, CDR1 is LGHNA and CDR2 is YSLEER. CDR3 DNA sequence: TGCGCCAGCAGCCAAGATGGGACTCCACCAGATACGCAGTATTTT. Translation: CASSQDGTPPDTQYF.

The chain joins TRBV18 to TRBJ2-7; a possible D gene is TRBD2 (6 bases). The CDR3 length is 14 residues. Germline V lookup: CDR1 KGHSH, CDR2 LQKENI. The V gene lost 2 bases and the J gene lost 2 bases, with 10 bases spanning the gap. CDR3: CASSPGTSAYEQYF. The DNA of the CDR3 is TGTGCCAGCTCACCAGGGACTTCCGCCTACGAGCAGTACTTC. Filled out from reference TRBV18 and TRBJ2-7, the complete variable domain reads NAGVMQNPRHLVRRRGQEARLRCSPMKGHSHVYWYRQLPEEGLKFMVYLQKENIIDESGMPKERFSAEFPKEGPSILRIQQVVRGDSAAYFCASSPGTSAYEQYFGPGTRLTVT.

The rearrangement uses TRBV9 and TRBJ2-2; 9 bases map to TRBD1. Germline V gene lookup returns CDR1 SGDLS and CDR2 YYNGEE. V gave up 3 bases and J gave up 4 bases; unmatched junction bases: 4. CDR3 length equals 15 residues. CDR3 in amino acids: CASSAGTGSTGELFF. In DNA form, the CDR3 reads TGTGCCAGCAGCGCCGGGACAGGGTCCACCGGGGAGCTGTTTTTT. The full variable domain, in which reference TRBV9 and TRBJ2-2 provide the parts outside the CDR3, is DSGVTQTPKHLITATGQRVTLRCSPRSGDLSVYWYQQSLDQGLQFLIQYYNGEERAKGNILERFSAQQFPDLHSELNLSSLELGDSALYFCASSAGTGSTGELFFGEGSRLTVL.

The chain employs TRBV12-3 or TRBV12-4 and TRBJ1-2; D gene unclear. Trimming cost V 0 bases and J 5 bases, with 4 bases left between them. This CDR3 region has 12 residues. CDR3 in DNA: TGTGCCAGCAGTTTAGCAGGGTATGGCTACACCTTC. Protein sequence: CASSLAGYGYTF.

The chain is built from TRBV28 and TRBJ1-1, with 9 bases that match TRBD1. The length of the CDR3 is 15 residues. The germline gives CDR1 MDHEN, CDR2 SYDVKM. The junction had 9 bases not matched to a gene; V was cut back by 7 bases and J by 3 bases. The CDR3 coding sequence is TGTGCCAGCAATATACCGGGACAGGGATACACTGAAGCTTTCTTT. Amino acids: CASNIPGQGYTEAFF.

This sequence joins TRBV30 and TRBJ2-2; TRBD1 matches at 9 bases. The CDR3 sequence is 15 residues long. The J segment lost 3 bases and the V segment lost 1 base, leaving 3 bases of the junction unmatched. The V gene's germline CDR1 is GTSNPN and CDR2 SVGIG (reference sequence). Written as DNA, the CDR3 is TGTGCCTGGAGTGAACAGGGGGCGCACACCGGGGAGCTGTTTTTT. Protein: CAWSEQGAHTGELFF.

The chain joins TRBV18 to TRBJ2-1; D ambiguous. The CDR3 is 16 amino acids. V was clipped by 3 bases and J by 6 bases, with 18 bases between them. Germline CDR1 reads KGHSH; CDR2 reads LQKENI. The CDR3 loop is CASSPAAGQGGNEQFF. The CDR3 coding sequence is TGTGCCAGCTCACCCGCGGCAGGCCAAGGTGGCAATGAGCAGTTCTTC.

This sequence joins TRBV6-5 and TRBJ2-5; TRBD1 matches at 10 bases. The germline V gene has CDR1 MNHEY and CDR2 SVGAGI. V shed 6 bases, J shed 6 bases, and the junction held 10 bases outside the gene matches. This CDR3 spans 15 amino acids. The CDR3 region is CASSNGGGQGKTQYF. As DNA, the CDR3 is TGTGCCAGCAGCAACGGTGGGGGACAGGGGAAGACCCAGTACTTC.

V and J are TRBV7-9 and TRBJ2-7; D unclear. The V end lost 1 base, the J end lost 5 bases, and 6 bases lay between the germline ends. Germline V gene sequence: CDR1 SEHNR, CDR2 FQNEAQ (reference sequence). The CDR3 contains 12 residues. This chain's CDR3 is CASSLVTDEQYF. In DNA, the CDR3 is TGTGCCAGCAGCTTAGTCACGGACGAGCAGTACTTC.

The genes are TRBV10-3 and TRBJ1-2, with D maybe TRBD1 (6 bases). The germline V gene encodes CDR1 ENHRY and CDR2 SYGVKD. The CDR3 length is 17 residues. The ends were cut back, 6 bases at V and 2 bases at J, with 22 bases in the middle. The CDR3 DNA follows: TGTGCCATCAGGGGCAGGGGCGCGCCTCCCCTCAACTATGGCTACACCTTC. Protein product: CAIRGRGAPPLNYGYTF.

V usage is TRBV19 and J usage is TRBJ1-2; 11 bases map to TRBD1. V shed 3 bases, J shed 4 bases, and the junction held 4 bases outside the gene matches. The CDR3 runs to 15 residues. Germline CDR1 LNHDA, CDR2 SQIVND (reference sequence). The DNA for the CDR3 is TGTGCCAGTAGTATCGGACAGGGGGCTGGCTATGGCTACACCTTC. The encoded protein is CASSIGQGAGYGYTF.

This sequence joins TRBV7-9 and TRBJ1-2, with D perhaps TRBD1 (6 bases). Trimming pared 4 bases from V and 6 bases from J, leaving 15 bases between. The V gene's germline CDR1 is SEHNR and CDR2 FQNEAQ (reference sequence). CDR3 length: 14 residues. The CDR3 DNA is TGTGCCAGCAGCTCCCCCGGGGGGCTGAATGGCTACACCTTC. This sequence encodes CASSSPGGLNGYTF.

The CDR3: CASSIQGATNEKLFF. The DNA of the CDR3 is TGTGCCAGTAGTATCCAGGGGGCTACTAATGAAAAACTGTTTTTT. V is TRBV19 and J is TRBJ1-4, with 8 bases that match TRBD1. The CDR3 covers 15 residues. With V trimmed by 3 bases and J by 2 bases, 2 bases remained unmatched. Looked up from germline, CDR1 is LNHDA and CDR2 is SQIVND (reference sequence).

The CDR3 here is CASSLGSFSGNTIYF. In nucleotides, the CDR3 is TGTGCCAGCAGTCTGGGCAGCTTCTCTGGAAACACCATATATTTT. The chain links TRBV6-5 to TRBJ1-3, with D unclear. This CDR3 contains 15 residues. Germline-derived CDR1 and CDR2 are MNHEY and SVGAGI. The germline V and J ends were trimmed by 5 bases and 0 bases, with 11 bases remaining between them.

This chain uses TRBV11-2 with TRBJ2-7; maybe TRBD2 (6 bases). Germline CDR1 reads SGHAT; CDR2 reads FQNNGV. This CDR3 contains 15 residues. The ends were cut back, 6 bases at V and 2 bases at J, with 17 bases in the middle. The CDR3 is CASSLGRGAPYEQYF. The CDR3 DNA reads TGTGCCAGCAGTCTAGGACGCGGGGCCCCCTACGAGCAGTACTTC.

The gene calls are TRBV2 and TRBJ2-7; D is undetermined. Between the trimmed V and J ends, which lost 5 bases and 3 bases, there was a span of 11 bases. Germline lookup yields CDR1 SNHLY and CDR2 FYNNEI. The CDR3 has 13 amino acids. The CDR3 spells CASSTDGYYEQYF. In nucleotides, the CDR3 is TGTGCCAGCAGTACGGACGGGTACTACGAGCAGTACTTC.

The chain carries TRBV3-1 (or the pseudogene TRBV3-2) and TRBJ2-7; possibly TRBD1 for D (6 bases). The CDR3 length is 15 residues. Trimming stripped 4 bases from V and 6 bases from J, with 19 bases between. Germline CDR1 LGHDT, CDR2 YNNKEL (reference sequence). Here the CDR3 reads CASSPAGARASEQYF. CDR3 DNA: TGTGCCAGCAGCCCCGCAGGGGCCCGGGCCAGCGAGCAGTACTTC.

Note on this clone: Other nucleotide sequences from this sample produce the same CDR3. V usage is TRBV5-1 and J usage is TRBJ1-1, with D hard to call. V lost 0 bases and J lost 4, with 10 bases in between. Germline CDR1 is SGHRS and CDR2 is YFSETQ. The CDR3 totals 14 residues. This CDR3 reads CASSLGQGGTEAFF. The CDR3 DNA follows: TGCGCCAGCAGCTTGGGACAAGGAGGCACTGAAGCTTTCTTT.

The chain uses TRBV2 and TRBJ2-6; D ambiguous. The CDR3 spans 17 residues. Germline V gene lookup returns CDR1 SNHLY and CDR2 FYNNEI. Trimming cost V 7 bases and J 4 bases, with 20 bases left between them. CDR3 DNA: TGTGCCAGCATTGTCGGCAGGCGTTCAGCCGGGGCCAACGTCCTGACTTTC. Protein product: CASIVGRRSAGANVLTF.

The chain carries TRBV9 and TRBJ1-1; D ambiguous. CDR1 and CDR2 (germline): SGDLS, YYNGEE. Trimming stripped 0 bases from V and 3 bases from J, with 12 bases between. CDR3 size: 15 residues. CDR3 amino acids: CASSVGDTGDTEAFF. The CDR3 region has the DNA TGTGCCAGCAGCGTAGGTGACACGGGCGACACTGAAGCTTTCTTT. Variable domain in full (rest from reference TRBV9 and TRBJ1-1): DSGVTQTPKHLITATGQRVTLRCSPRSGDLSVYWYQQSLDQGLQFLIQYYNGEERAKGNILERFSAQQFPDLHSELNLSSLELGDSALYFCASSVGDTGDTEAFFGQGTRLTVV.

This sequence joins TRBV9 and TRBJ2-2; D perhaps matches TRBD2 (5 bases). Between the trimmed V and J ends, which lost 0 bases and 0 bases, there was a span of 9 bases. Germline V CDR1 and CDR2: SGDLS, YYNGEE. The CDR3 is made up of 16 amino acids. CDR3 DNA: TGTGCCAGCAGCGTAGACCTCGGGACGAACACCGGGGAGCTGTTTTTT. As protein: CASSVDLGTNTGELFF.

The chain recombines TRBV27 with TRBJ1-2; a weak D match, TRBD1 (5 bases). V lost 5 bases, J lost 5 bases, and 21 bases lay in between. The CDR3 totals 16 residues. Germline assignment: CDR1 MNHEY and CDR2 SMNVEV (reference sequence). CDR3 nucleotides: TGTGCCAGCAGTCCCAGGGACCCATCAACGGGGTATGGCTACACCTTC. Translation gives CASSPRDPSTGYGYTF.

The chain recombines TRBV5-5 with TRBJ1-3; unclear D gene. The length of the CDR3 is 16 residues. CDR1 and CDR2 from the germline V gene are SGHKS and YYEKEE (reference sequence). Trimming took off 5 bases at V and 0 bases at J, with 15 bases between the two ends. The CDR3 DNA follows: TGTGCCAGCAGTCCTGGCGGACTCGACTCTGGAAACACCATATATTTT. It specifies CASSPGGLDSGNTIYF.

The rearrangement uses TRBV18 and TRBJ1-5; possibly TRBD1 for D (6 bases). V lost 0 bases and J 5 bases, leaving 11 bases between the germline ends. The germline gives CDR1 KGHSH, CDR2 LQKENI. CDR3 length: 15 residues. CDR3: CASSPPGGRDQPQHF. The CDR3 nucleotides read TGTGCCAGCTCACCACCAGGGGGAAGAGATCAGCCCCAGCATTTT.

The V gene is TRBV9, the J gene TRBJ2-5; the D gene is possibly TRBD2 (6 bases). Germline-derived CDR1 and CDR2 are SGDLS and YYNGEE. The CDR3 covers 14 residues. Trimming pared 1 base from V and 3 bases from J, leaving 10 bases between. This chain's CDR3 is CASSVFPGEETQYF. CDR3 DNA: TGTGCCAGCAGCGTATTCCCGGGGGAAGAGACCCAGTACTTC.

The chain has TRBV19 and TRBJ1-6, with 7 bases lining up with TRBD1. V shed 9 bases and J 10 bases; nucleotides not matched to a gene: 3. Germline-derived CDR1 and CDR2 are LNHDA and SQIVND (reference sequence). There are 11 residues in the CDR3. Here the CDR3 reads CASGQDSPLHF. As DNA, the CDR3 is TGTGCCAGCGGACAGGACTCACCCCTCCACTTT.

This chain joins TRBV5-1 and TRBJ1-6; D gene ambiguous. The CDR3 has 15 residues. Germline V gene data show CDR1 as SGHRS and CDR2 as YFSETQ. Trimming left V 0 bases short and J 7 bases short, with 11 bases between. CDR3 DNA: TGCGCCAGCAGCTTGGGGCTGGATCTGAATTCACCCCTCCACTTT. Protein: CASSLGLDLNSPLHF.

The chain employs TRBV7-9 and TRBJ1-6, with D hard to call. V lost 2 bases to trimming and J lost 10 bases, with 9 bases between them. The germline V gene encodes CDR1 SEHNR and CDR2 FQNEAQ (reference sequence). The CDR3 totals 13 residues. CDR3 in amino acids: CASSLSVDSPLHF. As DNA, the CDR3 is TGTGCCAGCAGCTTATCGGTGGACTCACCCCTCCACTTT.

The chain couples TRBV19 to TRBJ2-3; 10 nucleotides align to TRBD1. Germline values: CDR1 LNHDA, CDR2 SQIVND (reference sequence). The V gene end was trimmed by 3 bases and the J gene end by 4 bases; junction bases not matched to a gene: 7. The CDR3 totals 16 residues. CDR3 sequence: CASSMSDRGLSDTQYF. The CDR3 bases are TGTGCCAGTAGTATGAGCGACAGGGGGCTGTCAGATACGCAGTATTTT.

The rearrangement links TRBV7-9 to TRBJ2-7, with 7 bases identical to TRBD1. Germline V CDR1 and CDR2: SEHNR, FQNEAQ (reference sequence). The CDR3 runs to 16 residues. The ends lost 5 bases at V and 3 bases at J; junction bases unmatched: 13. The CDR3 bases are TGTGCCAGCAGCGACTTTCCCGGGACAGCGGACTACGAGCAGTACTTC. This gives the protein CASSDFPGTADYEQYF.